This T cell receptor (beta chain) derives from a study of blood T cell repertoires in COVID-19. Study as a whole: The study drew acute and convalescent COVID-19 samples from the United States, Italy and Spain.

Deletions cut 3 bases from V and 1 base from J, with 5 bases between. The CDR3 totals 13 residues. Germline CDR1 SGHNT, CDR2 YENEEA. TCRdb's table, derived via immunoSEQ multiplex PCR, lists solely in-frame clones and lacks some. This table holds around 200,000 clones, around 84% found once. The chain employs TRBV11-3 and TRBJ2-3; D remains unclear. This sequence was found in a woman over 75 with acute or convalescent COVID-19. Specimen: peripheral blood. The CDR3 loop is CASSFSRTDTQYF. For the CDR3, the DNA is TGTGCCAGCAGCTTCTCCCGCACAGATACGCAGTATTTT.